What follows is one TCR beta chain and its context. This specimen comes from a study of blood T cell repertoires in COVID-19. The data were produced by immunoSEQ multiplex PCR, yet TCRdb's version contains in-frame clones alone and is incomplete. The sample has some 270,000 clones; 70% to 90% are singletons. Sequenced input: peripheral blood. The receptor comes from a human donor with COVID-19, enrolled during active disease. The donor label of this sample is uncertain.

The CDR3 sequence: CASSSPDRRQTQYF. The CDR3 DNA reads TGTGCCAGCAGCTCCCCGGACAGAAGGCAGACCCAGTACTTC. J is TRBJ2-5 and V is TRBV11-1; D might be TRBD1 (6 bases). Germline CDR1 is SGHAT and CDR2 is FQDESV (reference sequence). The CDR3 totals 14 residues. Trimming pared 4 bases from V and 6 bases from J, leaving 15 bases between. The full variable domain, in which reference TRBV11-1 and TRBJ2-5 provide the parts outside the CDR3, is EAEVAQSPRYKITEKSQAVAFWCDPISGHATLYWYRQILGQGPELLVQFQDESVVDDSQLPKDRFSAERLKGVDSTLKIQPAELGDSAMYLCASSSPDRRQTQYFGPGTRLLVL.